This T cell receptor (beta chain) was recorded in a study of T cells in Graves' hyperthyroidism and ophthalmopathy. Study results and caveats: Model output signaled ophthalmopathy a median around 6.9 months ahead of onset. The authors' 13 V-J model separated ophthalmopathy from stable hyperthyroidism.

This clonotype showed up many times. Its target is not known. Amplification yielded TCR beta CDR3 regions, with RNA transcripts as the source. Researchers ran a first-round RT-PCR on the TCR CDR3 using the HTBI primer set. TCRdb analysed the multiplex PCR reads with MiXCR anew, one entry per CDR3 protein. Among more than 300,000 distinct CDR3 sequences listed, less than 20% were seen once. V trimming: 0 bases; J trimming: 2 bases; junction bases outside the gene matches: 2. CDR3 length equals 15 residues. Looked up from germline, CDR1 is DFQATT and CDR2 is SNEGSKA (reference sequence). Patients were excluded for uncontrolled infection, other autoimmune disease, pregnancy or lactation. Clinical symptoms, serum thyroxine, TRAb, thyroid ultrasound and orbital computed tomography established diagnosis.

V and J are TRBV20-1 and TRBJ2-5, with 11 bases fitting TRBD2. Sequenced material: blood. This TCR was sampled from a young man with Graves' ophthalmopathy. The CDR3 sequence: CSARERLAGQETQYF. CDR3 in DNA: TGCAGTGCTAGAGAGCGACTAGCGGGACAAGAGACCCAGTACTTC.